The 8 T cell receptor beta chains presented below share a single source sample, sequenced in a study of vaccination and CD4 T cells after COVID-19. Treatment described: approximately 9-day PBMC culture with coronavirus spike peptide pools or control peptides (ViraFEST assay). Oncomine TCR Beta short-read sequencing was applied to DNA from cultured CD4+ T cells. TCRdb ran MiXCR on the PCR reads and lists one entry per CDR3 protein. The table shows 13,000 or so distinct CDR3 sequences, with 45% to 65% occurring only once. Antigen specificity for these receptors is unknown. Source material: CD4+ T cells from blood, cultured in vitro. These receptors were obtained from a human donor who had recovered from COVID-19.

The chain links TRBV10-1 to TRBJ1-5; D not certain. Per germline, CDR1 WNHNN and CDR2 SYGVQD (reference sequence). V lost 2 bases to trimming and J lost 4 bases, with 3 bases between them. The CDR3 totals 12 residues. CDR3 nucleotides: TGCGCCAGCAGTGAGGGAAATCAGCCCCAGCATTTT. This gives the protein CASSEGNQPQHF.

The genes are TRBV21-1 and TRBJ2-3; the table's D call of TRBD2 was not tested on the DNA. TRBV21-1 is labeled a pseudogene. The CDR3 totals 15 residues. CDR3 in DNA: TGTGCCAGCAGCAATGGACTAGCGCATACAGATACGCAGTATTTT. This sequence encodes CASSNGLAHTDTQYF.

This clonotype showed up just once. The chain is built from TRBV7-9 and TRBJ2-1, with TRBD1 matching 8 bases. The J segment lost 5 bases and the V segment lost 4 bases, leaving 7 bases of the junction unmatched. The CDR3 is 15 amino acids. The germline CDR1 and CDR2 sequences are SEHNR and FQNEAQ (reference sequence). DNA for the CDR3: TGTGCCAGCAGCTCGCTCGGGACAGGTGACAATGAGCAGTTCTTC. Residues: CASSSLGTGDNEQFF. Drawing the rest from reference TRBV7-9 and TRBJ2-1, the complete variable domain is DTGVSQNPRHKITKRGQNVTFRCDPISEHNRLYWYRQTLGQGPEFLTYFQNEAQLEKSRLLSDRFSAERPKGSFSTLEIQRTEQGDSAMYLCASSSLGTGDNEQFFGPGTRLTVL.

The chain uses TRBV6-4 and TRBJ2-4; D might be TRBD2 (5 bases). V was shortened by 0 bases and J by 8 bases, with 11 bases between the two germline ends. CDR1 MRHNA and CDR2 SNTAGT come from the germline V gene. The length of the CDR3 is 14 residues. In nucleotides, the CDR3 is TGTGCCAGCAGTGACTCGAGGGCTTCGGACATTCAGTACTTC. This sequence encodes CASSDSRASDIQYF.

The chain is built from TRBV27 and TRBJ2-5; 11 bases line up with TRBD2. V trimming: 5 bases; J trimming: 3 bases; junction bases outside the gene matches: 5. The V gene's germline CDR1 is MNHEY and CDR2 SMNVEV (reference sequence). The CDR3 extends over 15 amino acids. In nucleotides, the CDR3 is TGTGCCAGCAGTCGACAGGGACTAGCGGAAGAGACCCAGTACTTC. Amino acids: CASSRQGLAEETQYF.

This clonotype has more than one count but fewer than ten. The rearrangement uses TRBV27 and TRBJ2-3; D gene ambiguous. Trimming left V 6 bases short and J 4 bases short, with 20 bases between. The length of the CDR3 is 16 residues. The germline V gene encodes CDR1 MNHEY and CDR2 SMNVEV (reference sequence). The DNA of the CDR3 is TGTGCCAGCAGCGCCCCTTTTAGCAAATCTTCAGATACGCAGTATTTT. As protein: CASSAPFSKSSDTQYF.

The rearrangement links TRBV7-2 to TRBJ2-7; D uncertain. This CDR3 is built from 15 residues. Deletions cut 0 bases from V and 0 bases from J, with 9 bases between. In germline, CDR1 is SGHTA, CDR2 FQGNSA. CDR3 region: CASSLAFGVSYEQYF. The DNA of the CDR3 is TGTGCCAGCAGCTTAGCGTTTGGCGTCTCCTACGAGCAGTACTTC.

V and J are TRBV7-2 and TRBJ1-2; D gene uncertain. The length of the CDR3 is 12 residues. Trimming pared 2 bases from V and 4 bases from J, leaving 5 bases between. The V gene's germline CDR1 is SGHTA and CDR2 FQGNSA. This chain's CDR3 is CASSLQRYGYTF. As DNA, the CDR3 is TGTGCCAGCAGCTTACAACGCTATGGCTACACCTTC.